The 19 T cell receptor beta chains presented below share a single source sample, sequenced in a study of blood T cell repertoires in COVID-19. Sequencing was performed with immunoSEQ multiplex PCR; in TCRdb, only in-frame clones are kept and a portion is missing. The table has approximately 150,000 clones, roughly 90% seen once. The source material was PBMCs or T cells enriched from blood (not recorded which). These receptors came from a woman in her 40s who had been exposed to COVID-19.

The chain links TRBV27 to TRBJ1-2, with 7 bases identical to TRBD1. Germline-derived CDR1 and CDR2 are MNHEY and SMNVEV (reference sequence). The CDR3 spans 13 residues. J was trimmed by 6 bases and V by 5 bases; bases with no gene match: 6. CDR3 amino acids: CASSPQGDHGYTF. The CDR3 DNA is TGTGCCAGCAGTCCCCAGGGGGACCATGGCTACACCTTC.

V and J are TRBV10-1 and TRBJ1-5; a weak D match, TRBD1 (5 bases). Germline assignment: CDR1 WNHNN and CDR2 SYGVQD (reference sequence). The CDR3 is made up of 13 amino acids. Trimming stripped 5 bases from V and 1 base from J, with 6 bases between. For the CDR3, the DNA is TGCGCCAGCAGTCGGGGGAGCAATCAGCCCCAGCATTTT. The encoded protein is CASSRGSNQPQHF.

This rearrangement joins TRBV5-6 to TRBJ1-4, with 9 bases identical to TRBD1. This CDR3 has 15 amino acids. The junction had 2 bases not matched to a gene; V was cut back by 1 base and J by 4 bases. Germline V lookup: CDR1 SGHDT, CDR2 YYEEEE. CDR3 sequence: CASSLRGQGNEKLFF. The CDR3 bases are TGTGCCAGCAGCTTGAGGGGACAGGGTAATGAAAAACTGTTTTTT.

This clone was picked up one time. The gene calls are TRBV19 and TRBJ2-3; tentative D call: TRBD1 (5 bases). Deletions cut 11 bases from V and 0 bases from J, with 18 bases between. The germline V gene has CDR1 LNHDA and CDR2 SQIVND (reference sequence). There are 15 residues in the CDR3. The CDR3 bases are TGTGCCGCTAGACCGGACACCACTAGCACAGATACGCAGTATTTT. Translating gives CAARPDTTSTDTQYF.

The chain carries TRBV24-1 and TRBJ2-1; D gene uncertain. The germline CDR1 and CDR2 sequences are KGHDR and SFDVKD. The V and J ends lost 8 bases and 7 bases respectively, with 17 bases between them. The CDR3 sequence is 14 residues long. CDR3 sequence: CATKLKRMSNEQFF. The CDR3, as DNA: TGTGCCACCAAATTAAAGCGTATGTCGAATGAGCAGTTCTTC.

The chain recombines TRBV27 with TRBJ1-1, with D uncertain. Trimming took 4 bases from V and 8 from J, leaving 17 bases between them. Germline values: CDR1 MNHEY, CDR2 SMNVEV (reference sequence). The CDR3 covers 14 residues. The DNA for the CDR3 is TGTGCCAGCAGTTATGGGGTGGAGGGCGGGGAAGCTTTCTTT. It specifies CASSYGVEGGEAFF.

V and J are TRBV24-1 and TRBJ2-3; TRBD2 matches at 11 bases. CDR1 and CDR2 (germline): KGHDR, SFDVKD. V trimming: 4 bases; J trimming: 3 bases; junction bases outside the gene matches: 5. CDR3 length: 16 amino acids. CDR3 DNA: TGTGCCACCAGTGAACGGACTAGCGGGTGGACAGATACGCAGTATTTT. Residues: CATSERTSGWTDTQYF.

V gene TRBV4-3 combines with J gene TRBJ2-7; D might be TRBD2 (6 bases). The CDR3 is made up of 13 amino acids. Between the trimmed V and J ends, which lost 0 bases and 4 bases, there was a span of 7 bases. CDR1 LGHNA and CDR2 YSLEER come from the germline V gene. The CDR3, as DNA: TGCGCCAGCAGCCAAGAGGAGGGTTACGAGCAGTACTTC. Its protein is CASSQEEGYEQYF.

Points on this clone: One junction end disagrees with the germline gene, perhaps due to a read error. The gene calls are TRBV7-2 and TRBJ1-4, with 7 bases identical to TRBD1. Per the germline V gene, CDR1 is SGHTA and CDR2 is FQGNSA. The CDR3 spans 14 residues. The CDR3 loop is CASTLGQANEKLFF. Here the CDR3 DNA reads TGTGCCAGCACCTTAGGACAGGCTAATGAAAAACTGTTTTTT.

This clone occurred a few times. The V call is TRBV6-1, the J call TRBJ2-2; no definite D call. The CDR3 is 15 amino acids. Germline-derived CDR1 and CDR2 are MNHNS and SASEGT. The ends were cut back, 0 bases at V and 3 bases at J, with 8 bases in the middle. The CDR3 loop reads CASSEAFGYTGELFF. The CDR3 nucleotides are TGTGCCAGCAGTGAAGCGTTCGGTTACACCGGGGAGCTGTTTTTT.

This clone is a singleton in its sample. The chain carries TRBV4-3 and TRBJ2-1; 12 bases fit TRBD2. V was pared by 4 bases and J by 2 bases, with 0 bases of the junction left unmatched. The CDR3 runs to 15 residues. The germline V gene encodes CDR1 LGHNA and CDR2 YSLEER. The CDR3 here is CASSRLAGAYNEQFF. The CDR3 bases are TGCGCCAGCAGCCGACTAGCGGGAGCCTACAATGAGCAGTTCTTC.

The CDR3 protein is CASSFGGSGANVLTF. CDR3 nucleotides: TGCGCCAGCAGCTTCGGAGGCTCTGGGGCCAACGTCCTGACTTTC. The gene calls are TRBV5-1 and TRBJ2-6; D perhaps matches TRBD2 (5 bases). V gave up 2 bases and J gave up 0 bases, with 6 bases separating them. The CDR3 has 15 amino acids. Germline assignment: CDR1 SGHRS and CDR2 YFSETQ.

J is TRBJ2-4 and V is TRBV11-2; 7 bases map to TRBD1. The CDR3 runs 15 residues. With 5 bases clipped from V and 4 bases from J, the junction kept 8 bases outside the gene matches. In germline, CDR1 is SGHAT, CDR2 FQNNGV. The CDR3 DNA reads as TGTGCCAGCAGCCCGCTGGAGACAGGGAAAAACATTCAGTACTTC. This sequence encodes CASSPLETGKNIQYF.

This rearrangement joins TRBV27 to TRBJ1-1; maybe TRBD1 (6 bases). The CDR3 is made up of 17 amino acids. V was clipped by 5 bases and J by 5 bases, with 24 bases between them. Germline lookup yields CDR1 MNHEY and CDR2 SMNVEV (reference sequence). The CDR3 protein is CASSQRMGMLQGTEAFF. CDR3 DNA: TGTGCCAGCAGTCAACGAATGGGTATGTTGCAGGGGACTGAAGCTTTCTTT.

The J gene is TRBJ1-3, the V gene TRBV5-6; tentatively, D is TRBD1 (6 bases). Trimming left V 0 bases short and J 9 bases short, with 10 bases between. CDR1 is SGHDT, CDR2 YYEEEE, per germline. CDR3 size: 13 residues. The CDR3 region is CASSLAQGRTIYF. The CDR3 DNA follows: TGTGCCAGCAGCTTGGCTCAGGGGCGCACCATATATTTT.

The chain joins TRBV5-1 to TRBJ2-3; 10 bases agree with TRBD2. The V and J ends lost 7 bases and 0 bases, in that order; junction bases with no gene match: 5. This CDR3 contains 15 residues. CDR1 is SGHRS and CDR2 is YFSETQ in the germline V gene. Here the CDR3 reads CASRGLAFSTDTQYF. The CDR3, as DNA: TGCGCCAGCCGGGGACTAGCGTTTAGCACAGATACGCAGTATTTT.

The chain employs TRBV28 and TRBJ1-5; TRBD1 matches 9 bases. Trimming took 2 bases from V and 7 from J; bases not matched to a gene: 9. The CDR3 extends over 16 amino acids. The V gene's germline CDR1 is MDHEN and CDR2 SYDVKM. This CDR3 is CASSLGSGQGEQPQHF. In DNA, the CDR3 is TGTGCCAGCAGTTTAGGATCGGGACAGGGAGAACAGCCCCAGCATTTT.

The chain uses TRBV12-3 or TRBV12-4 and TRBJ2-1; D may be TRBD2 (5 bases). This CDR3 contains 13 residues. The V end lost 3 bases, the J end lost 6 bases, and 9 bases lay between the germline ends. The CDR3 nucleotides are TGTGCCAGCAGTTTTAGGGAGTTCAATGAGCAGTTCTTC. It encodes CASSFREFNEQFF.

The sample holds one count of this clone. The rearrangement uses TRBV7-2 and TRBJ2-5, with D unresolved. Per germline, CDR1 SGHTA and CDR2 FQGNSA. There are 15 residues in the CDR3. The V and J ends lost 1 base and 5 bases respectively, with 14 bases between them. Written as DNA, the CDR3 is TGTGCCAGCAGCTTAGGAGTGCAAAAGAGGGAGACCCAGTACTTC. Its protein is CASSLGVQKRETQYF.